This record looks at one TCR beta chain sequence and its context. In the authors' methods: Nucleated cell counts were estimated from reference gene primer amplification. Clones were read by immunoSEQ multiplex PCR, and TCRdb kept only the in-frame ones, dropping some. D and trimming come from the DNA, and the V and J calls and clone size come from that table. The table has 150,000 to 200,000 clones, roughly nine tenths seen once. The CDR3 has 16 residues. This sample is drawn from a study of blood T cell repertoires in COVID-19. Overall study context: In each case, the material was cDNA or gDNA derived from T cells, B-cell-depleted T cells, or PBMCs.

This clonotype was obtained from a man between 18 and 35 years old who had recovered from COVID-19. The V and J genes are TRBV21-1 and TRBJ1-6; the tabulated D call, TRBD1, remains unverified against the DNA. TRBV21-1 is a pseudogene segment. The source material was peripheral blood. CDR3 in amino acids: CASSPFQGQNNSPLHF. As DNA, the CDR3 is TGTGCCAGCAGCCCCTTCCAGGGACAGAACAATTCACCCCTCCACTTT.